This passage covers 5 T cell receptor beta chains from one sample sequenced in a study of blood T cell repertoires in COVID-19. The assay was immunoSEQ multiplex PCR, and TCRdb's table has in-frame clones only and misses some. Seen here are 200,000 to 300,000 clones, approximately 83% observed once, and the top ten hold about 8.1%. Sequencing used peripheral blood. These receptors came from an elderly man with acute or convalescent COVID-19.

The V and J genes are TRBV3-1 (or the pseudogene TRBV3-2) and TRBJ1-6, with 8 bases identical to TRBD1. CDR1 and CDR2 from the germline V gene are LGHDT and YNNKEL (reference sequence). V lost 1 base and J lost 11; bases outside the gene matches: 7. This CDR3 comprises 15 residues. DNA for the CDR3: TGTGCCAGCAGCCAAGTGAGGACAGGGCAGGCACCCCTCCACTTT. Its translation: CASSQVRTGQAPLHF.

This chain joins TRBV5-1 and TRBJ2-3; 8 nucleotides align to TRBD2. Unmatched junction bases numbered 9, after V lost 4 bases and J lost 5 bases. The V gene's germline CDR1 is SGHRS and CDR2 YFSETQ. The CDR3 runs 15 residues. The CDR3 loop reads CASSTRGGRVDTQYF. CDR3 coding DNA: TGCGCCAGCAGCACCCGGGGGGGCCGTGTAGATACGCAGTATTTT.

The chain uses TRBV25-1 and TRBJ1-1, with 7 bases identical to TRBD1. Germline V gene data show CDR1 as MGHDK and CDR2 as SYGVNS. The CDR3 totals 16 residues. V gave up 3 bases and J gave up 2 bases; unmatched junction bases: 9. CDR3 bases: TGTGCCAGCAGTGACTCAGACAGGGCTAGTAACACTGAAGCTTTCTTT. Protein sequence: CASSDSDRASNTEAFF. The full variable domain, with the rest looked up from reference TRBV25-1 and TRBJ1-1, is EADIYQTPRYLVIGTGKKITLECSQTMGHDKMYWYQQDPGMELHLIHYSYGVNSTEKGDLSSESTVSRIRTEHFPLTLESARPSHTSQYLCASSDSDRASNTEAFFGQGTRLTVV.

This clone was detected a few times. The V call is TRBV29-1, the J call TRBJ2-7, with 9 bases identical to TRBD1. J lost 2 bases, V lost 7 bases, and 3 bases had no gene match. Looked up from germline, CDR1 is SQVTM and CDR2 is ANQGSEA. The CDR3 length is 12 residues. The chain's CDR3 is CSAGTGTYEQYF. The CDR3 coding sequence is TGCAGCGCCGGGACAGGGACCTACGAGCAGTACTTC.

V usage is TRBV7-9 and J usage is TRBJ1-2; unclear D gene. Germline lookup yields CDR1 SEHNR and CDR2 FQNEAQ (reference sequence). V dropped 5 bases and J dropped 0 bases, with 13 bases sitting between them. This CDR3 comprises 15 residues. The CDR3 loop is CASSRSQLTNYGYTF. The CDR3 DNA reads TGTGCCAGCAGCCGAAGCCAACTCACTAACTATGGCTACACCTTC. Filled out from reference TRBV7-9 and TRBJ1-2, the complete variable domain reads DTGVSQNPRHKITKRGQNVTFRCDPISEHNRLYWYRQTLGQGPEFLTYFQNEAQLEKSRLLSDRFSAERPKGSFSTLEIQRTEQGDSAMYLCASSRSQLTNYGYTFGSGTRLTVV.